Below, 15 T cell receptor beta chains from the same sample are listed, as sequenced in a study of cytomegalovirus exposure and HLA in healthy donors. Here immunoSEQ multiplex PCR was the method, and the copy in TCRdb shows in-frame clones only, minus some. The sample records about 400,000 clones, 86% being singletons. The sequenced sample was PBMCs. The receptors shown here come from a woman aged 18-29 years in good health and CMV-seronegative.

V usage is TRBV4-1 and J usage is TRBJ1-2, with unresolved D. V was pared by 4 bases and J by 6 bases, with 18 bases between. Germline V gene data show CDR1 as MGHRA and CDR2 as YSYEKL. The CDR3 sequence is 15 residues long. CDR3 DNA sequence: TGCGCCAGCAGCCGTAAAGGAGCGAGTTTCGATGGCTACACCTTC. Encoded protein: CASSRKGASFDGYTF.

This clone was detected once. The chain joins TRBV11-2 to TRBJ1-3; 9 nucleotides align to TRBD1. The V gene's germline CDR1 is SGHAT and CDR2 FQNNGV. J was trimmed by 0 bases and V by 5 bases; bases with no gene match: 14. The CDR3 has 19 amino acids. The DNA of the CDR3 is TGTGCCAGCAGCCCTCGACAGGGGGTAACCAAACCCTCTGGAAACACCATATATTTT. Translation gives CASSPRQGVTKPSGNTIYF.

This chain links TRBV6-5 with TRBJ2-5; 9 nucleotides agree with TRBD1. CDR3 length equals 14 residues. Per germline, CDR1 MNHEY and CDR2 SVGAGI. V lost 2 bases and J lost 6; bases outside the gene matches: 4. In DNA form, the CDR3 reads TGTGCCAGCAGTTACGGGACAGGGCGACAGACCCAGTACTTC. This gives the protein CASSYGTGRQTQYF.

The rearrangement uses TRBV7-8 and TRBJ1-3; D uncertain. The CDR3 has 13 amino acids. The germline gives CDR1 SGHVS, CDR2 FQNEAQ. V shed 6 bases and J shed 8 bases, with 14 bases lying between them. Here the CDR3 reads CASSSQLGDTIYF. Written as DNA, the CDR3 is TGTGCCAGCAGTTCCCAACTCGGTGACACCATATATTTT.

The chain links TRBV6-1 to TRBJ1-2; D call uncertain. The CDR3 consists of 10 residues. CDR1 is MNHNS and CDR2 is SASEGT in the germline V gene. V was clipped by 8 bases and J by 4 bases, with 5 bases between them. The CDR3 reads CASLLYGYTF. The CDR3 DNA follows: TGTGCCAGCCTTCTCTATGGCTACACCTTC.

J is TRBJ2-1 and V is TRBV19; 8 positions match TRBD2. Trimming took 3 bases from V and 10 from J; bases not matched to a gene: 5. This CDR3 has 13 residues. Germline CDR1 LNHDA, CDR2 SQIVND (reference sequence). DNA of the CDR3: TGTGCCAGTAGTATTCAAGGCGGGGGGGAGCAGTTCTTC. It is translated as CASSIQGGGEQFF.

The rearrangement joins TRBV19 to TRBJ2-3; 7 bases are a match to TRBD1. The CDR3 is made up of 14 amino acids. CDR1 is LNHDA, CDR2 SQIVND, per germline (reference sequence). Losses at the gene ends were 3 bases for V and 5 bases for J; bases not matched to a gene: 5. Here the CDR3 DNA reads TGTGCCAGTAGTATTAGGGGGCAGGGAGATACGCAGTATTTT. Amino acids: CASSIRGQGDTQYF. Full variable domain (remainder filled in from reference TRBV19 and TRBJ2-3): DGGITQSPKYLFRKEGQNVTLSCEQNLNHDAMYWYRQDPGQGLRLIYYSQIVNDFQKGDIAEGYSVSREKKESFPLTVTSAQKNPTAFYLCASSIRGQGDTQYFGPGTRLTVL.

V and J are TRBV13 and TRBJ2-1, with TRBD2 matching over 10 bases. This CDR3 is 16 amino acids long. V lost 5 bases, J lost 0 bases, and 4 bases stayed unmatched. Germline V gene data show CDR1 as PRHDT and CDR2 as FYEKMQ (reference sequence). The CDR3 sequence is CASSPGLADSYNEQFF. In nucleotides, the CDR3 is TGTGCCAGCAGCCCAGGACTAGCGGACTCCTACAATGAGCAGTTCTTC.

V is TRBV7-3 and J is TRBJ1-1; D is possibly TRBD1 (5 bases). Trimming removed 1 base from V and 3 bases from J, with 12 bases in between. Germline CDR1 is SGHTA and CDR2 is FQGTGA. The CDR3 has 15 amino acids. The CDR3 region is CASSLNGGKDTEAFF. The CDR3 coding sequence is TGTGCCAGCAGCTTAAATGGGGGGAAAGACACTGAAGCTTTCTTT.

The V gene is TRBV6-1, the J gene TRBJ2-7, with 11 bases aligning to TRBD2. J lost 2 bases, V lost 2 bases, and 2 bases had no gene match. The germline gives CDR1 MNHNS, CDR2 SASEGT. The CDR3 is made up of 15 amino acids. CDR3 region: CASSETSGRPYEQYF. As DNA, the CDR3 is TGTGCCAGCAGTGAAACTAGCGGGAGACCCTACGAGCAGTACTTC.

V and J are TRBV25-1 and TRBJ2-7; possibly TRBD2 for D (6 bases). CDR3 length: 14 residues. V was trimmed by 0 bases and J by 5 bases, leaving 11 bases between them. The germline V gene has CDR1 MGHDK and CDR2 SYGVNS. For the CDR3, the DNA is TGTGCCAGCAGTGAATATTCGGGGGTTGACGAGCAGTACTTC. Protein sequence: CASSEYSGVDEQYF.

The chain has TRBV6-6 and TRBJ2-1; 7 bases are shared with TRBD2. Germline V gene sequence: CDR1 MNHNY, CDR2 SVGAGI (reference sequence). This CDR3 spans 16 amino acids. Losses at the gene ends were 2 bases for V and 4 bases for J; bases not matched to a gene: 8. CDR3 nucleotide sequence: TGTGCCAGCAGTTACCGCACTAGCGAAATATACAATGAGCAGTTCTTC. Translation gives CASSYRTSEIYNEQFF.

The CDR3: CSVLGGQGTDTQYF. The CDR3, as DNA: TGCAGCGTCCTTGGGGGACAAGGCACAGATACGCAGTATTTT. V is TRBV29-1 and J is TRBJ2-3; D perhaps matches TRBD1 (6 bases). Germline V lookup: CDR1 SQVTM, CDR2 ANQGSEA. The CDR3 is 14 residues long. V was trimmed by 6 bases and J by 1 base, leaving 14 bases between them.

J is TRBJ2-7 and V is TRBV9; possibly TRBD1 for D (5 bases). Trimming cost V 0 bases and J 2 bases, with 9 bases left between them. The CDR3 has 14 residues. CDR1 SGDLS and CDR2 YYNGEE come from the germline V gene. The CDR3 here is CASSVDQGPYEQYF. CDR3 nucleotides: TGTGCCAGCAGCGTAGATCAGGGCCCCTACGAGCAGTACTTC.

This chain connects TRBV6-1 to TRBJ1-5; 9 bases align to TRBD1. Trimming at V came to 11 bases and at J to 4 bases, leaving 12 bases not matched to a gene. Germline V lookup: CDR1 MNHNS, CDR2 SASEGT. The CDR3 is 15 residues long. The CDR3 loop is CAPLGDRVLNQPQHF. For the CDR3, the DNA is TGTGCCCCTTTAGGGGACAGGGTCCTGAATCAGCCCCAGCATTTT.